The 21 T cell receptor beta chains in this list originate from one sample, sequenced in a study of blood T cell repertoires in COVID-19. The assay was immunoSEQ multiplex PCR, and TCRdb's table has in-frame clones only and misses some. The data show approximately 200,000 clones, around nine tenths seen once. Material: peripheral blood. The receptors were gathered from a woman aged 55-70 years with acute or convalescent COVID-19.

The rearrangement uses TRBV6-4 and TRBJ1-5; TRBD1 might be the D (6 bases). With 4 bases removed from V and 0 bases from J, the gap between germline ends came to 22 bases. Germline CDR1 MRHNA, CDR2 SNTAGT. The CDR3 runs 19 residues. The CDR3 nucleotides are TGTGCCAGCAGTGGCTATCCCCCCACAGGGATTCATAGCAATCAGCCCCAGCATTTT. This codes for CASSGYPPTGIHSNQPQHF.

The CDR3 is CASSWEQGTEAFF. The CDR3 coding sequence is TGTGCCAGCAGCTGGGAACAGGGGACTGAAGCTTTCTTT. This rearrangement joins TRBV9 to TRBJ1-1; 7 nucleotides match TRBD1. Unmatched junction bases numbered 5, after V lost 4 bases and J lost 5 bases. CDR1 and CDR2 from the germline V gene are SGDLS and YYNGEE. This CDR3 is built from 13 residues.

In its sample, this clone was seen once. The chain couples TRBV3-1 (or the pseudogene TRBV3-2) to TRBJ1-1; D is perhaps TRBD1 (6 bases). The CDR3 spans 12 residues. With 4 bases removed from V and 8 bases from J, the gap between germline ends came to 11 bases. Germline V lookup: CDR1 LGHDT, CDR2 YNNKEL (reference sequence). The CDR3 nucleotides are TGTGCCAGCAGCCGACCCGGGACAGAAGCTTTCTTT. This sequence encodes CASSRPGTEAFF.

This clone turned up a few times. The chain has TRBV9 and TRBJ1-3, with D possibly matching TRBD1 (6 bases). The V and J ends lost 1 base and 0 bases respectively, with 8 bases between them. CDR1 is SGDLS, CDR2 YYNGEE, per germline. The CDR3 extends over 15 amino acids. In DNA form, the CDR3 reads TGTGCCAGCAGCGTACGAGGGGGCTCTGGAAACACCATATATTTT. Its translation is CASSVRGGSGNTIYF.

The chain links TRBV7-9 to TRBJ2-7; 9 nucleotides match TRBD1. J lost 5 bases, V lost 8 bases, and 10 bases had no gene match. The length of the CDR3 is 14 residues. Germline V lookup: CDR1 SEHNR, CDR2 FQNEAQ (reference sequence). The CDR3 region has the DNA TGTGCCAGCCGCCGCGGGGACAGGGCGAACGAGCAGTACTTC. Protein product: CASRRGDRANEQYF.

The chain employs TRBV5-8 and TRBJ1-6; 7 bases fit TRBD1. The V segment lost 4 bases and the J segment 7 bases; nucleotides outside the gene matches: 5. The germline CDR1 and CDR2 sequences are SGHTS and YDEGEE. The CDR3 covers 14 residues. The CDR3 coding sequence is TGTGCCAGCAGCCTGCGACAGGGAAATTCACCCCTCCACTTT. Translated, it gives CASSLRQGNSPLHF.

The chain links TRBV11-2 to TRBJ2-3; TRBD2 aligns across 12 bases. The junction had 5 bases not matched to a gene; V was cut back by 5 bases and J by 2 bases. The CDR3 extends over 16 amino acids. Germline CDR1 is SGHAT and CDR2 is FQNNGV. The CDR3 DNA reads as TGTGCCAGCAGCCGACTAGCGGGGGAAACCACAGATACGCAGTATTTT. Translation gives CASSRLAGETTDTQYF.

The chain couples TRBV5-1 to TRBJ1-2; D ambiguous. CDR3 size: 13 residues. V was clipped by 0 bases and J by 2 bases, with 5 bases between them. Germline lookup yields CDR1 SGHRS and CDR2 YFSETQ. This CDR3 is CASSLGRNYGYTF. CDR3 nucleotide sequence: TGCGCCAGCAGCTTGGGTCGGAACTATGGCTACACCTTC.

The rearrangement uses TRBV19 and TRBJ1-4; 9 nucleotides line up with TRBD1. The CDR3 is 15 residues long. After removal of 7 bases from V and 8 bases from J, the junction contained 11 bases not matched to a gene. Germline V CDR1 and CDR2: LNHDA, SQIVND (reference sequence). CDR3 sequence (DNA): TGTGCCAGTACCACAACCGGGACAGGGAACGAAAAACTGTTTTTT. This sequence encodes CASTTTGTGNEKLFF.

V usage is TRBV7-2 and J usage is TRBJ2-3; 10 bases align to TRBD2. This CDR3 comprises 14 residues. Germline CDR1 SGHTA, CDR2 FQGNSA. With 5 bases clipped from V and 5 bases from J, the junction kept 4 bases outside the gene matches. CDR3 in DNA: TGTGCCAGCAGCCGTTGGACTAGCGGAGATACGCAGTATTTT. The encoded protein is CASSRWTSGDTQYF.

This chain joins TRBV18 and TRBJ1-2; 10 bases align to TRBD1. Germline V gene sequence: CDR1 KGHSH, CDR2 LQKENI. The length of the CDR3 is 13 residues. J was trimmed by 8 bases and V by 5 bases; bases with no gene match: 5. The DNA of the CDR3 is TGTGCCAGCTCAACCGGGACAGGGGCGGGCTACACCTTC. Amino acid sequence: CASSTGTGAGYTF.

This clone was counted a single time. The V gene is TRBV7-3, the J gene TRBJ2-7, with 7 bases identical to TRBD2. This CDR3 contains 15 residues. Germline lookup yields CDR1 SGHTA and CDR2 FQGTGA. The J segment lost 2 bases and the V segment lost 5 bases, leaving 9 bases of the junction unmatched. The CDR3 spells CASSRWGGSTYEQYF. The CDR3 DNA follows: TGTGCCAGCAGCCGCTGGGGCGGGAGTACCTACGAGCAGTACTTC.

The chain combines TRBV6-5 with TRBJ1-2; 7 bases agree with TRBD1. The CDR3 loop spans 15 amino acids. Germline trimming cut 0 bases from V and 4 bases from J; bases unmatched to any gene: 5. Germline V gene sequence: CDR1 MNHEY, CDR2 SVGAGI. Here the CDR3 reads CASSYSRTGSYGYTF. Here the CDR3 DNA reads TGTGCCAGCAGTTACTCGAGGACAGGAAGCTATGGCTACACCTTC.

The chain carries TRBV5-4 and TRBJ2-7, with 14 bases lining up with TRBD2. CDR3 length equals 15 residues. The V segment lost 5 bases and the J segment 6 bases; nucleotides outside the gene matches: 7. Germline V gene lookup returns CDR1 SGHNT and CDR2 YYREEE (reference sequence). The CDR3 sequence: CASRLGGTSGGEQYF. The CDR3 nucleotides are TGTGCCAGCAGGCTGGGCGGGACTAGCGGGGGCGAGCAGTACTTC.

To note about this clone: The junction does not match germline at one end; this may be a read error. The V and J genes are TRBV9 and TRBJ2-1; D is perhaps TRBD2 (6 bases). Germline CDR1 and CDR2: SGDLS and YYNGEE. CDR3 length: 14 residues. Here the CDR3 reads CASSPRDSDNEQFF. The DNA of the CDR3 is TGTGCCAGCAGCCCACGGGACTCCGACAATGAGCAGTTCTTC.

This chain joins TRBV5-1 and TRBJ1-3; D perhaps matches TRBD1 (5 bases). V was cut by 2 bases and J by 2 bases, with 11 bases left in between. There are 15 residues in the CDR3. Looked up from germline, CDR1 is SGHRS and CDR2 is YFSETQ. The CDR3 spells CASSFEGLAGNTIYF. The CDR3 DNA sequence: TGCGCCAGCAGCTTTGAGGGACTGGCTGGAAACACCATATATTTT.

This chain connects TRBV29-1 to TRBJ1-2; 7 bases are a match to TRBD1. The germline gives CDR1 SQVTM, CDR2 ANQGSEA. V dropped 7 bases and J dropped 7; count of bases not matched to a gene: 3. This CDR3 contains 10 residues. The CDR3, as DNA: TGCAGCGCGGGGGACAGTGGCTACACCTTC. It yields the protein CSAGDSGYTF.

The V call is TRBV7-2, the J call TRBJ2-2, with D unclear. Per the germline V gene, CDR1 is SGHTA and CDR2 is FQGNSA. The CDR3 runs 14 residues. The V and J ends lost 0 bases and 5 bases respectively, with 7 bases between them. DNA for the CDR3: TGTGCCAGCAGCTTAGCAATGGCAACCGGGGAGCTGTTTTTT. Protein: CASSLAMATGELFF.

The chain is built from TRBV7-9 and TRBJ1-3; unclear D gene. V was pared by 5 bases and J by 7 bases, with 12 bases between. CDR1 SEHNR and CDR2 FQNEAQ come from the germline V gene (reference sequence). The CDR3 has 13 amino acids. CDR3 protein: CASSQEPGNTIYF. The CDR3 bases are TGTGCCAGCAGCCAAGAGCCCGGGAACACCATATATTTT.

The rearrangement joins TRBV7-2 to TRBJ2-3; tentative D call: TRBD2 (6 bases). Looked up from germline, CDR1 is SGHTA and CDR2 is FQGNSA. The CDR3 covers 15 residues. V dropped 6 bases and J dropped 6 bases, with 19 bases sitting between them. The CDR3 region is CASRRVTSMSDTQYF. CDR3 coding DNA: TGTGCCAGCAGGAGGGTCACTAGCATGTCGGATACGCAGTATTTT.

The CDR3 loop reads CATSPDRSNQPQHF. Written as DNA, the CDR3 is TGTGCCACCAGTCCCGACAGGTCCAATCAGCCCCAGCATTTT. The J gene is TRBJ1-5, the V gene TRBV15, with a tentative D call TRBD1 (6 bases). The germline gives CDR1 LNHNV, CDR2 YYDKDF (reference sequence). This CDR3 is built from 14 residues. With 6 bases removed from V and 3 bases from J, the gap between germline ends came to 12 bases.